Each of the 28 T cell receptor beta chains below was sequenced from the same sample in a study of T cell changes during pregnancy in multiple sclerosis. Clones were read by immunoSEQ multiplex PCR, and TCRdb kept only the in-frame ones, dropping some. The sample consists of roughly 49,000 clones, roughly 90% of them appearing once. The material sequenced was peripheral blood, taken in the first trimester of pregnancy. The receptors stem from a female donor in good health, enrolled as a control in a pregnancy study.

This clone was picked up one time. The chain recombines TRBV19 with TRBJ1-4, with a weak D call TRBD1 (5 bases). CDR1 is LNHDA, CDR2 SQIVND, per germline (reference sequence). The CDR3 consists of 17 residues. The V end lost 3 bases, the J end lost 1 base, and 15 bases lay between the germline ends. Written as DNA, the CDR3 is TGTGCCAGTAGTATTTTGGGCTTCGGGGGAACTAATGAAAAACTGTTTTTT. The encoded protein is CASSILGFGGTNEKLFF.

The CDR3 region has the DNA TGCGCCAGCAGCCAAGGAAGGACTATCACAGATACGCAGTATTTT. Translating it yields CASSQGRTITDTQYF. This rearrangement joins TRBV4-3 to TRBJ2-3; the D gene is possibly TRBD2 (6 bases). CDR1 and CDR2 (germline): LGHNA, YSLEER. CDR3 length equals 15 residues. The ends were cut back, 1 base at V and 2 bases at J, with 10 bases in the middle.

The chain uses TRBV30 and TRBJ1-2, with D tentatively TRBD1 (6 bases). The CDR3 runs 14 residues. Germline assignment: CDR1 GTSNPN and CDR2 SVGIG (reference sequence). Trimming removed 2 bases from V and 4 bases from J, with 14 bases in between. The CDR3 sequence is CAWSFVRGPYGYTF. The CDR3 DNA is TGTGCCTGGAGTTTTGTCAGGGGACCCTATGGCTACACCTTC.

The CDR3 DNA sequence: TGTGCCAGCAGCCTCCTCGGGGGGACTAGCACAGATACGCAGTATTTT. As protein: CASSLLGGTSTDTQYF. V is TRBV7-2 and J is TRBJ2-3; 7 bases line up with TRBD2. This CDR3 spans 16 amino acids. Trimming removed 5 bases from V and 0 bases from J; junction bases left unmatched: 8. Germline V lookup: CDR1 SGHTA, CDR2 FQGNSA. Full variable domain (outside the CDR3, taken from reference TRBV7-2 and TRBJ2-3): GAGVSQSPSNKVTEKGKDVELRCDPISGHTALYWYRQSLGQGLEFLIYFQGNSAPDKSGLPSDRFSAERTGGSVSTLTIQRTQQEDSAVYLCASSLLGGTSTDTQYFGPGTRLTVL.

V usage is TRBV18 and J usage is TRBJ1-3, with D possibly TRBD1 on 5 matching bases. The CDR3 loop spans 17 amino acids. V was trimmed by 2 bases and J by 0 bases, leaving 14 bases between them. Germline lookup yields CDR1 KGHSH and CDR2 LQKENI. The CDR3 bases are TGTGCCAGCTCACCAGGTGACAGACATCCCTCTGGAAACACCATATATTTT. Translated, it gives CASSPGDRHPSGNTIYF. Full variable domain (outside the CDR3, taken from reference TRBV18 and TRBJ1-3): NAGVMQNPRHLVRRRGQEARLRCSPMKGHSHVYWYRQLPEEGLKFMVYLQKENIIDESGMPKERFSAEFPKEGPSILRIQQVVRGDSAAYFCASSPGDRHPSGNTIYFGEGSWLTVV.

This rearrangement joins TRBV5-1 to TRBJ1-2; TRBD1 might be the D (5 bases). Deletions cut 5 bases from V and 8 bases from J, with 19 bases between. The CDR3 covers 14 residues. Germline V gene data show CDR1 as SGHRS and CDR2 as YFSETQ. CDR3 region: CASSVGPGLEGYTF. The CDR3, as DNA: TGCGCCAGCAGTGTAGGGCCGGGACTTGAAGGCTACACCTTC.

This clone was seen just once. V and J are TRBV7-9 and TRBJ1-1; 11 bases align to TRBD1. Germline V lookup: CDR1 SEHNR, CDR2 FQNEAQ (reference sequence). V lost 3 bases, J lost 4 bases, and 7 bases stayed unmatched. The CDR3 is made up of 16 amino acids. The CDR3 protein is CASSLGDRGMGTEAFF. CDR3 bases: TGTGCCAGCAGCTTGGGGGACAGGGGGATGGGCACTGAAGCTTTCTTT.

V usage is TRBV5-4 and J usage is TRBJ2-5; TRBD2 is a possible D gene (6 bases). Germline CDR1 is SGHNT and CDR2 is YYREEE (reference sequence). The CDR3 has 14 residues. V shed 3 bases and J shed 1 base, with 10 bases lying between them. This chain's CDR3 is CASSSGLSQETQYF. The DNA for the CDR3 is TGTGCCAGCAGCTCCGGACTATCCCAAGAGACCCAGTACTTC.

This sequence joins TRBV30 and TRBJ2-5; D unclear. Germline assignment: CDR1 GTSNPN and CDR2 SVGIG (reference sequence). V was pared by 5 bases and J by 1 base, with 8 bases between. The CDR3 has 12 amino acids. CDR3 nucleotide sequence: TGTGCCTGGGCAACAGTCCAAGAGACCCAGTACTTC. It translates to CAWATVQETQYF.

This chain connects TRBV18 to TRBJ2-5; 9 bases are shared with TRBD1. Germline V CDR1 and CDR2: KGHSH, LQKENI. V lost 6 bases, J lost 5 bases, and 16 bases stayed unmatched. The CDR3 has 17 residues. The CDR3 coding sequence is TGTGCCAGCTCCCGACCCCGACAGGGGGTTATTACGGAGACCCAGTACTTC. Protein sequence: CASSRPRQGVITETQYF.

This chain connects TRBV4-2 to TRBJ2-4; TRBD2 matches at 7 bases. This CDR3 has 13 amino acids. The germline V gene has CDR1 LGHNA and CDR2 YNFKEQ. V was pared by 3 bases and J by 11 bases, with 7 bases of the junction left unmatched. The CDR3 region has the DNA TGTGCCAGCAGCCAGGGGGGGGAGCGGTTTCAGTACTTC. Translating it yields CASSQGGERFQYF.

The gene calls are TRBV4-3 and TRBJ2-7, with D possibly being TRBD1 (5 bases). V lost 0 bases and J lost 5, with 11 bases in between. This CDR3 has 14 amino acids. Germline-derived CDR1 and CDR2 are LGHNA and YSLEER. In nucleotides, the CDR3 is TGCGCCAGCAGCCAAGACAGGGCCGAGGACGAGCAGTACTTC. Translated: CASSQDRAEDEQYF.

This chain joins TRBV2 and TRBJ2-5, with a tentative D call TRBD1 (6 bases). This CDR3 spans 14 amino acids. V lost 7 bases and J lost 1, with 13 bases in between. Germline V gene lookup returns CDR1 SNHLY and CDR2 FYNNEI. Here the CDR3 DNA reads TGTGCCAGCATCCGGGACACACTCCAAGAGACCCAGTACTTC. Translation gives CASIRDTLQETQYF.

This chain's CDR3 is CASRMTETYNEQFF. The DNA of the CDR3 is TGCGCCAGCCGCATGACAGAAACCTACAATGAGCAGTTCTTC. The chain recombines TRBV5-1 with TRBJ2-1, with D tentatively TRBD1 (5 bases). CDR1 and CDR2 (germline): SGHRS, YFSETQ. CDR3 size: 14 residues. Trimming pared 7 bases from V and 2 bases from J, leaving 13 bases between.

The V and J genes are TRBV19 and TRBJ2-4, with D perhaps matching TRBD2 (6 bases). V lost 5 bases and J 4 bases, leaving 15 bases between the germline ends. Germline-derived CDR1 and CDR2 are LNHDA and SQIVND (reference sequence). CDR3 size: 15 residues. CDR3 region: CASSQNRDSKNIQYF. CDR3 DNA sequence: TGTGCCAGTAGTCAAAACCGGGACTCTAAAAACATTCAGTACTTC.

The chain couples TRBV11-2 to TRBJ1-2, with D hard to call. Germline CDR1 SGHAT, CDR2 FQNNGV. V lost 1 base and J 4 bases, leaving 10 bases between the germline ends. The CDR3 extends over 14 amino acids. The CDR3 is CASSLAGDGYGYTF. The CDR3 coding sequence is TGTGCCAGCAGCTTAGCTGGAGACGGCTATGGCTACACCTTC.

This sequence joins TRBV6-6 and TRBJ1-6; D not resolved. This CDR3 has 14 residues. Germline lookup yields CDR1 MNHNY and CDR2 SVGAGI (reference sequence). The V end was cut by 2 bases, the J end by 5 bases, with 7 bases between. The CDR3 sequence: CASSYREDNSPLHF. The CDR3 DNA reads as TGTGCCAGCAGTTACAGGGAGGATAATTCACCCCTCCACTTT.

CDR3 residues: CASSARGNTEAFF. As DNA, the CDR3 is TGTGCCAGCAGCGCCCGGGGGAACACTGAAGCTTTCTTT. The chain links TRBV7-3 to TRBJ1-1; D uncertain. CDR1 and CDR2 (germline): SGHTA, FQGTGA. V lost 5 bases and J 1 base, leaving 8 bases between the germline ends. This CDR3 is built from 13 residues.

The chain is built from TRBV5-4 and TRBJ1-5; no reliable D call. CDR1 is SGHNT, CDR2 YYREEE, per germline (reference sequence). The CDR3 runs to 16 residues. Trimming shortened V by 0 bases and J by 0 bases, and 10 bases separated the two germline ends. CDR3 amino acids: CASSLGGRNSNQPQHF. CDR3 coding DNA: TGTGCCAGCAGCTTGGGCGGCAGAAATAGCAATCAGCCCCAGCATTTT.

The chain uses TRBV19 and TRBJ1-1; no clear D. Germline V gene data show CDR1 as LNHDA and CDR2 as SQIVND (reference sequence). V lost 5 bases and J lost 0, with 10 bases in between. The CDR3 loop spans 14 amino acids. Written as DNA, the CDR3 is TGTGCCAGTAGTGAAGGGAGTATGAACACTGAAGCTTTCTTT. Its translation: CASSEGSMNTEAFF.

This clone was seen only once. V gene TRBV7-3 combines with J gene TRBJ2-7; D possibly corresponds to TRBD2 (6 bases). Trimming took 5 bases from V and 3 from J, leaving 17 bases between them. This CDR3 has 15 residues. From germline, CDR1 is SGHTA and CDR2 FQGTGA. CDR3 sequence reads: CASSLLGGTDYEQYF. In nucleotides, the CDR3 is TGTGCCAGCAGCCTACTGGGGGGTACAGACTACGAGCAGTACTTC.

The rearrangement links TRBV5-4 to TRBJ2-6, with TRBD1 identical over 8 bases. Germline V gives CDR1 SGHNT, CDR2 YYREEE (reference sequence). This CDR3 comprises 16 residues. The V segment lost 4 bases and the J segment 8 bases; nucleotides outside the gene matches: 11. CDR3 sequence (DNA): TGTGCCAGCAGCATATCGGGGCAGGGGGCAACCAACGTCCTGACTTTC. The encoded protein is CASSISGQGATNVLTF.

This clone appeared a few times. The chain has TRBV30 and TRBJ1-1, with 9 bases identical to TRBD1. After removal of 5 bases from V and 10 bases from J, the junction contained 5 bases not matched to a gene. CDR3 length: 11 amino acids. Germline-derived CDR1 and CDR2 are GTSNPN and SVGIG (reference sequence). CDR3 in DNA: TGTGCCTGGGCACCGGGACAGGGAGCTTTCTTT. This translates into CAWAPGQGAFF.

This chain connects TRBV5-1 to TRBJ1-4; no firm D call. The CDR3 consists of 14 residues. Germline-derived CDR1 and CDR2 are SGHRS and YFSETQ. V shed 4 bases and J shed 3 bases, with 10 bases lying between them. In DNA form, the CDR3 reads TGCGCCAGCAGCCCGACTGACCCTAATGAAAAACTGTTTTTT. Translated, it gives CASSPTDPNEKLFF. The variable domain in full, with the rest retrieved from reference TRBV5-1 and TRBJ1-4, is KAGVTQTPRYLIKTRGQQVTLSCSPISGHRSVSWYQQTPGQGLQFLFEYFSETQRNKGNFPGRFSGRQFSNSRSEMNVSTLELGDSALYLCASSPTDPNEKLFFGSGTQLSVL.

The rearrangement uses TRBV5-5 and TRBJ1-2, with TRBD1 as a possible D gene (6 bases). Deletions cut 0 bases from V and 8 bases from J, with 20 bases between. The V gene's germline CDR1 is SGHKS and CDR2 YYEKEE (reference sequence). CDR3 length: 16 residues. The CDR3 sequence is CASSLGQDLHMGGYTF. DNA of the CDR3: TGTGCCAGCAGCTTGGGACAGGACCTCCACATGGGGGGCTACACCTTC.

The CDR3 reads CASSDRGWRIQETQYF. The CDR3 nucleotides read TGTGCCAGCTCGGACAGGGGTTGGAGGATCCAAGAGACCCAGTACTTC. The chain uses TRBV28 and TRBJ2-5, with 9 bases that match TRBD1. The CDR3 has 16 residues. The germline V gene has CDR1 MDHEN and CDR2 SYDVKM. With 8 bases clipped from V and 1 base from J, the junction kept 11 bases outside the gene matches.

J is TRBJ2-7 and V is TRBV5-4, with 11 positions matching TRBD2. Germline CDR1 is SGHNT and CDR2 is YYREEE (reference sequence). The CDR3 spans 17 residues. The ends lost 4 bases at V and 3 bases at J; junction bases unmatched: 12. CDR3 sequence (DNA): TGTGCCAGCAGCCCGGGTTTGGGGACTAGCGGATTCTACGAGCAGTACTTC. Protein sequence: CASSPGLGTSGFYEQYF.

The chain uses TRBV27 and TRBJ2-5; weak D call: TRBD1 (5 bases). V was shortened by 5 bases and J by 0 bases, with 13 bases between the two germline ends. CDR3 length equals 15 residues. The germline gives CDR1 MNHEY, CDR2 SMNVEV (reference sequence). The CDR3: CASSRLAGYQETQYF. CDR3 DNA sequence: TGTGCCAGCAGTCGACTGGCAGGGTACCAAGAGACCCAGTACTTC.